This paragraph reports one T cell receptor beta chain. TCRdb's copy holds only in-frame clones and misses some; the assay was immunoSEQ multiplex PCR. The data contain about 92,000 clones, over 80% of them singletons. These data belong to a study of T cell changes during pregnancy in multiple sclerosis. The source was peripheral blood, collected in the first trimester of pregnancy. The clonotype comes from a female donor with multiple sclerosis, enrolled in a pregnancy study.

The CDR3 region is CASSLSGKYEQYF. CDR3 in DNA: TGTGCCAGCAGCCTTAGCGGGAAATACGAGCAGTACTTC. The chain recombines TRBV7-8 with TRBJ2-7; 8 nucleotides align to TRBD2. The length of the CDR3 is 13 residues. Germline V CDR1 and CDR2: SGHVS, FQNEAQ. V lost 5 bases to trimming and J lost 4 bases; unmatched junction nucleotides: 4.